The sequence of this T cell receptor beta chain was determined in a study of cytomegalovirus exposure and HLA in healthy donors. V was pared by 3 bases and J by 8 bases, with 11 bases between. The CDR3 spans 14 residues. The germline V gene has CDR1 MNHEY and CDR2 SMNVEV (reference sequence). The PCR contained 60 Vbeta and 13 Jbeta primers. Here immunoSEQ multiplex PCR was the method, and the copy in TCRdb shows in-frame clones only, minus some. The sample table includes roughly 65,000 clones. Material: PBMCs. The chain combines TRBV27 with TRBJ1-6; D call uncertain. This clonotype was obtained from a boy between 10 and 17 years old in good health and CMV-seronegative. The CDR3 protein is CASSFRESYSPLHF. The CDR3 DNA sequence: TGTGCCAGCAGTTTTAGGGAGTCCTATTCACCCCTCCACTTT.